These T cell receptor beta chains were read from a single sample in a study of glioma-infiltrating T cells. TCRdb redid the calling of the multiplex PCR reads with MiXCR, one entry per CDR3 protein. The sample has 300,000 to 450,000 distinct CDR3 sequences, 35% to 45% seen once. The source material was glioma tissue, nonneoplastic brain tissue, or PBMCs (not recorded which). The source is a human donor with low-grade glioma or glioblastoma, undergoing nonglioma brain surgery, or in good health (not recorded which). Each CDR3 is given with its conserved first and last residue. The D gene is left open where the match is weak. Size is omitted from some rows. Given values are once, few, many or a class for expanded clones.

cdr3_nt | cdr3_aa | j_call | v_call | d_call | clone_size
TGTGCCAGCAGCCTCTTGACAGGGGCCCAACAGGGTGGCTACACCTTC | CASSLLTGAQQGGYTF | TRBJ1-2 | TRBV28 | TRBD1 | NA
TGCAGTGCTAGAGTACTAGCGGGATTGCATGAGCAGTTCTTC | CSARVLAGLHEQFF | TRBJ2-1 | TRBV20-1 | TRBD2 | NA
TGTGCCAGTAGTATCCCCCGAGGAGGGAACACTGAAGCTTTCTTT | CASSIPRGGNTEAFF | TRBJ1-1 | TRBV19 | NA | NA
TGTGCCAGCAGCCCGGGGGCGGGAACCCGTGAGACCCAGTACTTC | CASSPGAGTRETQYF | TRBJ2-5 | TRBV6-1 | NA | NA
TGTGCCAGCAGTTACGGGAGCGGGGGCACAGATACGCAGTATTTT | CASSYGSGGTDTQYF | TRBJ2-3 | TRBV6-5 | TRBD2 | many
TGCAGTGCTAGAGATCTGGCCACAGATACGCAGTATTTT | CSARDLATDTQYF | TRBJ2-3 | TRBV20-1 | NA | many
TGTGCCAGCAGCCAAGGGGGGGGAGGGACTAGCCGCGGCGAGCAGTACTTC | CASSQGGGGTSRGEQYF | TRBJ2-7 | TRBV3-1 | TRBD2 | NA
TGCAGTGTCTTAAATCAAGCGATCACCGGGGAGCTGTTTTTT | CSVLNQAITGELFF | TRBJ2-2 | TRBV20-1 | NA | NA
TGTGCCAGCACCGTCCCGGGGGACTCCTACGAGCAGTACTTC | CASTVPGDSYEQYF | TRBJ2-7 | TRBV28 | NA | many
TGTGCCAGCAGACAGGGGACGATGACTGAAGCTTTCTTT | CASRQGTMTEAFF | TRBJ1-1 | TRBV27 | TRBD1 | many
TGCAGTGCTAGGCTCGCGGGGGGTGTCGCTGTGTCGGCGCCGGAGACCCAGTACTTC | CSARLAGGVAVSAPETQYF | TRBJ2-5 | TRBV20-1 | TRBD2 | NA
TGTGCCAGCAGCCAAGGGGCAGGGGGTGTAATAGGATATGGCTACACCTTC | CASSQGAGGVIGYGYTF | TRBJ1-2 | TRBV4-2 | TRBD1 | few
TGTGCCAGCAGTCTCCGACAGGTTAACACCGGGGAGCTGTTTTTT | CASSLRQVNTGELFF | TRBJ2-2 | TRBV28 | NA | NA
TGCAGTGCTAGGGTTAGGAGCTCCTACGAGCAGTACTTC | CSARVRSSYEQYF | TRBJ2-7 | TRBV20-1 | NA | NA
TGTGCCAGCAGCCTCCGGGAAAGCAGCTCCTACGAGCAGTACTTC | CASSLRESSSYEQYF | TRBJ2-7 | TRBV7-9 | NA | NA
TGTGCCAGCAGCTTAGATCCAGGAGTCTGGGGCTACACCTTC | CASSLDPGVWGYTF | TRBJ1-2 | TRBV11-2 | NA | NA
TGTGCCAGCAGTGTCCAGGGGGGCGAATCAGATACGCAGTATTTT | CASSVQGGESDTQYF | TRBJ2-3 | TRBV28 | NA | few
TGTGCCAGCAGCTCAGGGGTGAGGACTGAAGCTTTCTTT | CASSSGVRTEAFF | TRBJ1-1 | TRBV7-3 | NA | many
TGTGCCAGCAGTTTTCACGGACTTAGAACCCTGGGGAACACTGAAGCTTTCTTT | CASSFHGLRTLGNTEAFF | TRBJ1-1 | TRBV12-3/TRBV12-4 | NA | NA
TGTGCCAGCAGTATACAGAGGGACCTTCAAGAGACCCAGTACTTC | CASSIQRDLQETQYF | TRBJ2-5 | TRBV6-1 | NA | many
TGTGCCAGTAGTATGGGGAGGGCGGGAGCTTACAATGAGCAGTTCTTC | CASSMGRAGAYNEQFF | TRBJ2-1 | TRBV19 | TRBD2 | NA
TGTGCCAGCAGCTTGGGGCAATCCTCCTACGAGCAGTACTTC | CASSLGQSSYEQYF | TRBJ2-7 | TRBV5-6 | NA | once
TGCAGTGCTAGCCGCGGGGAGACTGGGGCCAACGTCCTGACTTTC | CSASRGETGANVLTF | TRBJ2-6 | TRBV20-1 | NA | NA
TGCAGCGTTGATCTGGGGGCAAGATTGACTGAAGCTTTCTTT | CSVDLGARLTEAFF | TRBJ1-1 | TRBV29-1 | NA | NA
TGTGCCAGGCGGGGTCGACGGGCCGAGGAGACCCAGTACTTC | CARRGRRAEETQYF | TRBJ2-5 | TRBV6-8 | NA | many
TGTGCCAGCAGTTTGTACCCGGGCTCCCACGAGCAGTACTTC | CASSLYPGSHEQYF | TRBJ2-7 | TRBV27 | NA | few
TGTGCCAGCAGCGTAGTCAAAGCAGACGAAAAACTGTTTTTT | CASSVVKADEKLFF | TRBJ1-4 | TRBV27 | NA | NA
TGTGCCAGCAGCCGGGGGGGGGAGAGGGGCTACACCTTC | CASSRGGERGYTF | TRBJ1-2 | TRBV7-2 | NA | NA
TGTGCCAGCAGTCAACTCCGGGACAGGGGGTCCGGGTATCAGCCCCAGCATTTT | CASSQLRDRGSGYQPQHF | TRBJ1-5 | TRBV28 | TRBD1 | many
TGTGCCAGCAGACCCCTGGGGACTCATAATGAAAAACTGTTTTTT | CASRPLGTHNEKLFF | TRBJ1-4 | TRBV28 | NA | NA